The 2 T cell receptor beta chains listed next were all sequenced from one sample in a study of cytomegalovirus exposure and HLA in healthy donors (dated by TCRdb to 2015 to 2018). Library preparation used the immunoSEQ multiplex PCR assay. For the multiplex PCR, a mixture combining 60 forward primers for TCR Vbeta segments and 13 reverse primers for TCR Jbeta segments was used. Here the immuneACCESS table is served through TCRdb, limited to in-frame sequences with V and J called. Missing clones are a known gap in these copies; in checked studies unresolved V genes cover under half, and the rest lacks a known reason. For this sample there are 60,000 to 95,000 clones; approximately 81% appear just once. 8% to 10% of the sample is taken by the ten largest. The sample taken for sequencing was PBMCs. The receptor set was obtained from a woman in her 40s in good health and CMV-seropositive.

This clone was seen a handful of times. The rearrangement joins TRBV5-1 to TRBJ1-2, with 7 bases identical to TRBD1. The trim removed 4 bases at V and 6 bases at J, leaving 12 bases unmatched. The CDR3 is made up of 15 amino acids. Germline V gene lookup returns CDR1 SGHRS and CDR2 YFSETQ. CDR3 amino acids: CASSPGVRQGDGYTF. The CDR3 coding sequence is TGCGCCAGCAGCCCAGGGGTCAGACAGGGAGATGGCTACACCTTC.

The rearrangement uses TRBV4-1 and TRBJ2-7; weak D call: TRBD2 (6 bases). CDR1 is MGHRA and CDR2 is YSYEKL in the germline V gene. V was cut by 4 bases and J by 6 bases, with 16 bases left in between. The CDR3 loop spans 14 amino acids. CDR3 bases: TGCGCCAGCAGCCCGGATGGGGGAGGAGTCGAGCAGTACTTC. Its translation is CASSPDGGGVEQYF.